This T cell receptor beta chain is drawn from a study of human T cells and chemical hapten exposure. General study findings and limits: TCRs at a frequency above 1 in 1000 stayed unchanged with DPC sensitization.

Per the study methods: Across samples, TCR counts had a median of roughly 97,000 and ranged from about 20,000 to 750,000. In TCRdb, the RACE reads were re-called with MiXCR into one record per CDR3 protein. The authors' filters were not applied to this entry. In the table there are around 69,000 distinct CDR3 sequences, 8.5% of which are singletons. Time point in this sample: patch test 2, 6 weeks after DPC sensitization. Specified treatment: therapeutic diphenylcyclopropenone sensitization with weekly scalp DPC. Germline-derived CDR1 and CDR2 are SGHRS and YFSETQ. CDR3 length: 14 amino acids. Trimming pared 3 bases from V and 2 bases from J, leaving 10 bases between. A word on this clonotype: The antigen is not known.

The V call is TRBV5-1, the J call TRBJ2-3, with D possibly TRBD1 on 6 matching bases. The sequence was collected from a woman in her fifties or sixties with alopecia areata. Some clones in this sample may be carry-over from other donors' samples. The sequencing used whole blood, collected in connection with sensitization to the hapten diphenylcyclopropenone (DPC). The CDR3 sequence is CASSWTDDTDTQYF. The CDR3, as DNA: TGCGCCAGCAGCTGGACAGACGACACAGATACGCAGTATTTT.